This T cell receptor beta chain was found in a study of CD8 T cells in ankylosing spondylitis. This clonotype was recorded a few times. TCRdb redid the calling of the 5' RACE reads with MiXCR, one entry per CDR3 protein. This table holds about 200,000 distinct CDR3 sequences, 9.5% to 15% found once. CDR1 SGHAT and CDR2 FQNNGV come from the germline V gene. V shed 0 bases and J 1 base; nucleotides not matched to a gene: 12. This CDR3 is 18 amino acids long. This clonotype originated in a male donor with ankylosing spondylitis or in good health (not recorded which). Sequencing was carried out using blood, either unsorted or a sorted T cell fraction (not recorded which). The genes are TRBV11-2 and TRBJ2-7, with 7 bases identical to TRBD2. For the CDR3, the DNA is TGTGCCAGCAGCTTAGAAGCTATCCTAACTAGCGTTTCCTACGAGCAGTACTTC. Translating it yields CASSLEAILTSVSYEQYF.